The rows below give T cell receptor beta chains drawn from one sample of a study of blood T cell repertoires in COVID-19. This table comes from immunoSEQ multiplex PCR, and its TCRdb copy is limited to in-frame clones, with some not included. The profile shows 200,000 to 300,000 clones, more than 75% of them singletons. The sequencing input was peripheral blood. Receptors originate from a woman between 25 and 40 years old who had recovered from COVID-19. Both conserved end residues are part of each CDR3. The order of the fields is V gene, clone size, J gene, D gene, CDR3 DNA, CDR3 protein. The D gene is left open where the match is weak. Some rows have no size entry. The others give once, few or many, or a class for an expanded clone.

TRBV15	-	TRBJ2-3	-	TGTGCCACCACCGATGACAGGAACTTAGGCACAGATACGCAGTATTTT	CATTDDRNLGTDTQYF
TRBV18	few	TRBJ2-5	-	TGTGCCAGCTCACCAGGAGGGGCGGAGGTGACCCAGTACTTC	CASSPGGAEVTQYF
TRBV11-2	-	TRBJ1-6	-	TGTGCCAGCAGTCCCATCTATAATTCACCCCTCCACTTT	CASSPIYNSPLHF
TRBV5-5	-	TRBJ2-7	TRBD1	TGTGCCAGCAGCTCCCAGGGGGATGACGAGCAGTACTTC	CASSSQGDDEQYF
TRBV19	once	TRBJ2-3	-	TGTGCCAGTACCCCAGGGGACACCTTGATATCTAGCACAGATACGCAGTATTTT	CASTPGDTLISSTDTQYF
TRBV29-1	-	TRBJ1-5	TRBD1	TGCAGCGTTCTGACAGGGGTTGGTCAGCCCCAGCATTTT	CSVLTGVGQPQHF
TRBV7-2	-	TRBJ2-1	-	TGTGCCAGCAGCCAGCCGGGCGGGTACAATGAGCAGTTCTTC	CASSQPGGYNEQFF
TRBV19	-	TRBJ1-2	TRBD1	TGTGCCAGTAGTGAGACAGGGTATGGCTACACCTTC	CASSETGYGYTF
TRBV12-3/TRBV12-4	-	TRBJ1-1	-	TGTGCCAGCAGTCTCCGGGGTGAAGCTTTCTTT	CASSLRGEAFF
TRBV3-1/TRBV3-2	-	TRBJ2-5	TRBD2	TGTGCCAGCAGCGCTCGACTAGCGGGGGGTAAAGAGACCCAGTACTTC	CASSARLAGGKETQYF
TRBV3-1/TRBV3-2	-	TRBJ1-1	-	TGTGCCAGCAGCCAAGATGTTTTGGGCGGAGGGACTGAAGCTTTCTTT	CASSQDVLGGGTEAFF
TRBV6-5	-	TRBJ2-5	-	TGTGCCAGCAGCCTATTGGAGACCCAGTACTTC	CASSLLETQYF
TRBV3-1/TRBV3-2	-	TRBJ1-3	-	TGTGCCAGCAGCCAAGGGACAACTGGAAACACCATATATTTT	CASSQGTTGNTIYF
TRBV2	-	TRBJ2-1	TRBD2	TGTGCCAGCAGTGCCCCGGAAACTAGCGGGGTCACAAATGAGCAGTTCTTC	CASSAPETSGVTNEQFF
TRBV7-3	few	TRBJ1-1	-	TGTGCCAGCAGCTTAGGACAGCTAGAAGCTTTCTTT	CASSLGQLEAFF
TRBV6-7	-	TRBJ1-6	-	TGTGCCAGCAGCAAACGGAGGAATTCACCCCTCCACTTT	CASSKRRNSPLHF
TRBV2	-	TRBJ2-5	TRBD2	TGTGCCAGCAGGCGTGGACTAGGGGCCCGGGAGACCCAGTACTTC	CASRRGLGARETQYF
TRBV27	once	TRBJ1-2	TRBD1	TGTGCCAGCAGTCGGGGGGGACAGGGGGTAAACTATGGCTACACCTTC	CASSRGGQGVNYGYTF
TRBV2	-	TRBJ1-3	TRBD1	TGTGCCAGCAGACAGACAGGGAGCTCTGGAAACACCATATATTTT	CASRQTGSSGNTIYF
TRBV5-1	-	TRBJ1-2	-	TGCGCCAGCAGCTCCGCCGGGAGACTCCCTTCTCAGGGCTACACCTTC	CASSSAGRLPSQGYTF
TRBV5-1	-	TRBJ1-6	-	TGCGCCAGCAGCTTGGGAGCACGTAACTATAATTCACCCCTCCACTTT	CASSLGARNYNSPLHF
TRBV19	-	TRBJ2-1	-	TGTGCCAGTAGTATAACTCTTTACAATGAGCAGTTCTTC	CASSITLYNEQFF
TRBV14	-	TRBJ2-2	-	TGTGCCAGCAGCCAGTATACAGAAGCGAACACCGGGGAGCTGTTTTTT	CASSQYTEANTGELFF
TRBV6-2/TRBV6-3	-	TRBJ2-7	TRBD1	TGTGCCAGCAGTTACGGGGGGACAGGGAAGTACGAGCAGTACTTC	CASSYGGTGKYEQYF
TRBV29-1	-	TRBJ1-2	-	TGCAGCGTTGATACATCGGGGATTCCGGGGGGCTACACCTTC	CSVDTSGIPGGYTF
TRBV18	-	TRBJ1-6	TRBD1	TGTGCCAGCTCACCCACCCGGGACAGGGGAGCTTCACCCCTCCACTTT	CASSPTRDRGASPLHF
TRBV15	-	TRBJ2-3	-	TGTGCCACCTCTCAGGGCGGTACGCAGTATTTT	CATSQGGTQYF
TRBV6-6	-	TRBJ2-3	TRBD2	TGTGCCAGCAGTTACCGGGGCGGGGGGGGCACAGATACGCAGTATTTT	CASSYRGGGGTDTQYF
TRBV3-1/TRBV3-2	once	TRBJ1-2	-	TGTGCCAGCAGCCAAGCTGGGCAATTCTATGGCTACACCTTC	CASSQAGQFYGYTF
TRBV2	-	TRBJ1-2	-	TGTGCCAGCAGAGCACAAGAGAGGGGCTACACCTTC	CASRAQERGYTF
TRBV12-3/TRBV12-4	-	TRBJ2-7	-	TGTGCCAGCAGTCCCGATATCTACTACGAGCAGTACTTC	CASSPDIYYEQYF
TRBV4-1	once	TRBJ2-2	-	TGCGCCAGCAGCCAAGATTTTCAGGGGCGCTTGAGGGCCGGGGAGCTGTTTTTT	CASSQDFQGRLRAGELFF
TRBV29-1	-	TRBJ1-2	-	TGCAGCGTTGAAAGGGGTCAGGGTGATGGCTACACCTTC	CSVERGQGDGYTF
TRBV5-5	-	TRBJ2-2	TRBD2	TGTGCCAGCAGCTTGCGACTAGCGGGGGCCGGCGCCACCGGGGAGCTGTTTTTT	CASSLRLAGAGATGELFF
TRBV19	-	TRBJ2-7	-	TGTGCCAGTAGTCTCCGACAAGGTACGATCTACGAGCAGTACTTC	CASSLRQGTIYEQYF
TRBV7-2	-	TRBJ2-3	TRBD2	TGTGCCAGCAGCCTGGACACCGGACTAGCGGCAGATACGCAGTATTTT	CASSLDTGLAADTQYF
TRBV21-1	few	TRBJ1-5	-	TGTGCCGGCAGGAACAGCAGCAAAGCGCGGGGTTGTGAGCCCCAGCATTTT	CAGRNSSKARGCEPQHF
TRBV2	-	TRBJ2-3	-	TGTGCCAGCAGTGCGCAGGGTACAGATACGCAGTATTTT	CASSAQGTDTQYF
TRBV19	-	TRBJ1-5	-	TGTGCCAGTAGTATGGACCACAGGGAACAGGACCAGCCCCAGCATTTT	CASSMDHREQDQPQHF
TRBV2	-	TRBJ2-7	-	TGTGCCAGCAGTTCGTTAGGCGGATCCGAGTACGAGCAGTACTTC	CASSSLGGSEYEQYF
TRBV6-6	-	TRBJ2-3	TRBD2	TGTGCCAGCAGCCTGACTAGCGGGGGGGCAGCAGATACGCAGTATTTT	CASSLTSGGAADTQYF
TRBV7-9	-	TRBJ1-2	-	TGTGCCAGCCTACCTAGCTCTGAGCTCACAATGGGAGGCTACACCTTC	CASLPSSELTMGGYTF
TRBV9	once	TRBJ1-1	TRBD1	TGTGCCAGCAGCATGACAGGGGACTCTGAAGCTTTCTTT	CASSMTGDSEAFF
TRBV10-3	-	TRBJ2-1	TRBD1	TGTGCCATCACTGGAACCGGGACAGGGGGCATTGATGAGCAGTTCTTC	CAITGTGTGGIDEQFF
TRBV10-3	-	TRBJ1-2	TRBD1	TGTGCCATCAGTGGATCCGGGACAGCCTATGGCTACACCTTC	CAISGSGTAYGYTF
TRBV7-9	-	TRBJ1-5	-	TGTGCCAGCAGCTTAGGGGGGCTCGGGAATCAGCCCCAGCATTTT	CASSLGGLGNQPQHF
TRBV27	-	TRBJ1-1	TRBD1	TGTGCCAACCAGACAGGGAGGAACACTGAAGCTTTCTTT	CANQTGRNTEAFF
TRBV11-1	-	TRBJ1-2	TRBD1	TGTGCCAGCAGCTCATCGGGACAGGGGCGGAACGGTCGCTACACCTTC	CASSSSGQGRNGRYTF
TRBV5-1	-	TRBJ2-1	-	TGCGCCAGCAGCTTTCAGGTTTCCTCCTACAATGAGCAGTTCTTC	CASSFQVSSYNEQFF
TRBV11-2	-	TRBJ2-7	-	TGTGCCAGCAGCCCCACGTCCTCCGGGACTCAATCCTACGAGCAGTACTTC	CASSPTSSGTQSYEQYF
TRBV4-1	-	TRBJ2-7	TRBD1	TGCGCCAGCAGCCAACCCCGAGGGGGACAGGGGCAGTACGAGCAGTACTTC	CASSQPRGGQGQYEQYF
TRBV5-6	-	TRBJ2-3	TRBD2	TGTGCCAGCGCCGCGGCGGGGGGGTCAGATACGCAGTATTTT	CASAAAGGSDTQYF
TRBV7-2	-	TRBJ1-2	TRBD1	TGTGCCAGCAGCTCCGACAGGGTCGTCTATGGCTACACCTTC	CASSSDRVVYGYTF
TRBV2	-	TRBJ2-7	TRBD2	TGTGCCAGCAGCGACAGACTAGCGGACCTGTATGGCGAGCAGTACTTC	CASSDRLADLYGEQYF
TRBV2	-	TRBJ1-5	TRBD1	TGTGCCAGCAGCCTTGGGACAGGGCTGGGTCAGCCCCAGCATTTT	CASSLGTGLGQPQHF